The 21 T cell receptor beta chains below come from one sample, sequenced in a study of CD8 T cells in Susac syndrome. The RNA, 0.5 to 1 ug, was put through reverse transcription using random hexamers. TCRdb reprocessed the immunoSEQ multiplex PCR reads via MiXCR and lists one record per CDR3 protein. Here the sample spans about 300,000 distinct CDR3 sequences, around nine tenths being singletons. The sample consisted of CD8+ T cells from PBMCs. Every receptor here comes from a human donor with multiple sclerosis.

The chain employs TRBV15 and TRBJ2-1; no reliable D call. The CDR3 is 14 residues long. V lost 5 bases to trimming and J lost 0 bases, with 8 bases between them. Germline lookup yields CDR1 LNHNV and CDR2 YYDKDF (reference sequence). The DNA for the CDR3 is TGTGCCACCAGCGTCGAAGGCTCCTACAATGAGCAGTTCTTC. It encodes CATSVEGSYNEQFF.

The rearrangement joins TRBV20-1 to TRBJ2-7; D may be TRBD1 (6 bases). The V and J ends lost 5 bases and 3 bases respectively, with 8 bases between them. The CDR3 runs 11 residues. From germline, CDR1 is DFQATT and CDR2 SNEGSKA (reference sequence). CDR3 DNA: TGCAGTGCTTCCAGGGGCTACGAGCAGTACTTC. Amino acid sequence: CSASRGYEQYF.

V is TRBV29-1 and J is TRBJ2-6; tentative D call: TRBD2 (6 bases). Germline loops: CDR1 SQVTM, CDR2 ANQGSEA. The V gene lost 6 bases and the J gene lost 0 bases, with 12 bases spanning the gap. The length of the CDR3 is 15 residues. The CDR3 region is CSVRDWLSGANVLTF. CDR3 DNA: TGCAGCGTCCGGGACTGGCTCTCTGGGGCCAACGTCCTGACTTTC.

The chain links TRBV3-1 to TRBJ2-3; the match to TRBD2 covers 8 bases. This CDR3 contains 15 residues. Germline CDR1 and CDR2: LGHDT and YNNKEL (reference sequence). After removal of 0 bases from V and 6 bases from J, the junction contained 5 bases not matched to a gene. CDR3 loop: CASSQDGLASDTQYF. The DNA of the CDR3 is TGTGCCAGCAGCCAAGACGGACTAGCATCCGATACGCAGTATTTT.

CDR3 loop: CASSYSGQQRTGELFF. In DNA, the CDR3 is TGTGCCAGCAGTTACTCGGGGCAGCAGCGCACCGGGGAGCTGTTTTTT. The chain combines TRBV6-5 with TRBJ2-2, with a possible D match to TRBD1 (5 bases). There are 16 residues in the CDR3. Germline values: CDR1 MNHEY, CDR2 SVGAGI. V was clipped by 0 bases and J by 4 bases, with 12 bases between them.

This chain uses TRBV7-9 with TRBJ2-1; 7 nucleotides match TRBD2. V gave up 5 bases and J gave up 10 bases; unmatched junction bases: 14. The CDR3 is 15 amino acids. CDR1 SEHNR and CDR2 FQNEAQ come from the germline V gene (reference sequence). CDR3 in DNA: TGTGCCAGCAGCACAACGGGGACTCCAGCGGGGGAGCAGTTCTTC. This sequence encodes CASSTTGTPAGEQFF. The full variable domain, in which reference TRBV7-9 and TRBJ2-1 provide the parts outside the CDR3, is DTGVSQNPRHKITKRGQNVTFRCDPISEHNRLYWYRQTLGQGPEFLTYFQNEAQLEKSRLLSDRFSAERPKGSFSTLEIQRTEQGDSAMYLCASSTTGTPAGEQFFGPGTRLTVL.

The chain's CDR3 is CASSYGLLTYEQYF. CDR3 DNA sequence: TGTGCCAGCAGCTACGGACTGCTTACCTACGAGCAGTACTTC. The genes are TRBV5-5 and TRBJ2-7; weak D call: TRBD2 (5 bases). CDR1 and CDR2 from the germline V gene are SGHKS and YYEKEE (reference sequence). The germline V and J ends were trimmed by 3 bases and 2 bases, with 12 bases remaining between them. The CDR3 is 14 residues long.

The chain is built from TRBV5-6 and TRBJ1-5, with D possibly TRBD1 on 5 matching bases. The germline V and J ends were trimmed by 5 bases and 3 bases, with 18 bases remaining between them. CDR3 length: 16 residues. Germline CDR1 is SGHDT and CDR2 is YYEEEE. The CDR3 DNA reads TGTGCCAGCAGTATGGCTGCAGGGACGGACAATCAGCCCCAGCATTTT. The encoded protein is CASSMAAGTDNQPQHF.

This sequence joins TRBV12-3 or TRBV12-4 and TRBJ1-6; the D gene is possibly TRBD1 (6 bases). This CDR3 region has 15 residues. Deletions cut 4 bases from V and 4 bases from J, with 11 bases between. The CDR3 DNA reads as TGTGCCAGCAGTTCCGGACAGCCGTATAATTCACCCCTCCACTTT. This translates into CASSSGQPYNSPLHF.

V usage is TRBV27 and J usage is TRBJ2-1, with 9 bases fitting TRBD2. Unmatched junction bases numbered 11, after V lost 6 bases and J lost 2 bases. The CDR3 loop spans 17 amino acids. CDR1 and CDR2 from the germline V gene are MNHEY and SMNVEV (reference sequence). CDR3 DNA sequence: TGTGCCAGCAGCCACCCTGGTAGCGGGGGACCCTACAATGAGCAGTTCTTC. It specifies CASSHPGSGGPYNEQFF.

The chain is built from TRBV27 and TRBJ2-7; maybe TRBD2 (6 bases). V was trimmed by 9 bases and J by 0 bases, leaving 12 bases between them. Germline-derived CDR1 and CDR2 are MNHEY and SMNVEV (reference sequence). This CDR3 region has 13 residues. The CDR3 loop reads CASCGINSYEQYF. DNA for the CDR3: TGTGCCAGTTGCGGGATAAACTCCTACGAGCAGTACTTC.

V usage is TRBV7-3 and J usage is TRBJ2-3; unclear D gene. With 5 bases removed from V and 2 bases from J, the gap between germline ends came to 20 bases. The CDR3 is 17 amino acids. Germline CDR1 is SGHTA and CDR2 is FQGTGA. The CDR3 DNA sequence: TGTGCCAGCAGCCCCATTTCTTCTGGCGGTAACACAGATACGCAGTATTTT. This codes for CASSPISSGGNTDTQYF.

The chain links TRBV6-2 or TRBV6-3 to TRBJ2-1; no reliable D call. Germline CDR1 and CDR2: MNHEY and SVGEGT. This CDR3 contains 11 residues. CDR3 protein: CASAGYNEQFF. In nucleotides, the CDR3 is TGTGCATCCGCTGGGTACAATGAGCAGTTCTTC.

This clonotype was seen more than once but under ten times. The rearrangement uses TRBV27 and TRBJ2-7; 13 positions agree with TRBD2. J was trimmed by 4 bases and V by 6 bases; bases with no gene match: 9. The germline V gene encodes CDR1 MNHEY and CDR2 SMNVEV (reference sequence). The CDR3 runs 16 residues. The CDR3 region is CASSLLRTSGSYEQYF. The DNA of the CDR3 is TGTGCCAGCAGCTTACTTAGGACTAGCGGGAGTTACGAGCAGTACTTC.

The CDR3 DNA reads TGTGCCAGCAGTTACTCAGTAAATAGTCCGAACACTGAAGCTTTCTTT. It translates to CASSYSVNSPNTEAFF. This chain uses TRBV6-6 with TRBJ1-1; no clear D gene. V lost 0 bases and J 1 base, leaving 12 bases between the germline ends. The germline CDR1 and CDR2 sequences are MNHNY and SVGAGI (reference sequence). The CDR3 runs 16 residues.

The table lists this clonotype with a count of one. This chain uses TRBV19 with TRBJ1-2; maybe TRBD1 (6 bases). V was shortened by 11 bases and J by 4 bases, with 14 bases between the two germline ends. This CDR3 has 12 amino acids. Germline V gene lookup returns CDR1 LNHDA and CDR2 SQIVND (reference sequence). The CDR3 nucleotides read TGTGCCGCGAAACAGGGACCCTATGGCTACACCTTC. Its translation: CAAKQGPYGYTF. The full variable domain, completed using reference TRBV19 and TRBJ1-2, is DGGITQSPKYLFRKEGQNVTLSCEQNLNHDAMYWYRQDPGQGLRLIYYSQIVNDFQKGDIAEGYSVSREKKESFPLTVTSAQKNPTAFYLCAAKQGPYGYTFGSGTRLTVV.

The rearrangement uses TRBV20-1 and TRBJ2-3; no clear D gene. Germline CDR1 is DFQATT and CDR2 is SNEGSKA (reference sequence). The germline V and J ends were trimmed by 0 bases and 6 bases, with 13 bases remaining between them. CDR3 size: 14 residues. The CDR3 DNA reads as TGCAGTGCTAGAGATCCTACCCGCTCGGATACGCAGTATTTT. Residues: CSARDPTRSDTQYF.

This clonotype was observed a single time. In DNA form, the CDR3 reads TGTGCCAGCAGTTCCCTACGACCGACAGGGGTCGGGACAGATACGCAGTATTTT. Translated, it gives CASSSLRPTGVGTDTQYF. The gene calls are TRBV27 and TRBJ2-3; 8 bases agree with TRBD1. Germline V gene lookup returns CDR1 MNHEY and CDR2 SMNVEV (reference sequence). Trimming took 4 bases from V and 3 from J; bases not matched to a gene: 15. The CDR3 has 18 amino acids.

This clonotype was seen a handful of times. The chain recombines TRBV28 with TRBJ2-2, with D perhaps matching TRBD2 (5 bases). V shed 2 bases and J shed 8 bases, with 9 bases lying between them. Germline values: CDR1 MDHEN, CDR2 SYDVKM. The CDR3 contains 13 residues. CDR3 bases: TGTGCCAGCAGTTTAGTGGAGGTTGGGGAGCTGTTTTTT. Translating it yields CASSLVEVGELFF.

V is TRBV5-5 and J is TRBJ1-5, with D possibly TRBD1 on 5 matching bases. The CDR3 spans 14 residues. The V and J ends lost 1 base and 4 bases respectively, with 9 bases between them. The germline CDR1 and CDR2 sequences are SGHKS and YYEKEE (reference sequence). This chain's CDR3 is CASSLIRGNQPQHF. The CDR3 DNA is TGTGCCAGCAGCTTGATACGGGGGAATCAGCCCCAGCATTTT.

V gene TRBV19 combines with J gene TRBJ1-2, with a tentative D call TRBD1 (5 bases). Germline V gene lookup returns CDR1 LNHDA and CDR2 SQIVND (reference sequence). Deletions cut 8 bases from V and 7 bases from J, with 14 bases between. CDR3 length: 12 residues. The CDR3 spells CASGTPGGGYTF. The CDR3 nucleotides are TGTGCCAGTGGGACCCCTGGTGGTGGCTACACCTTC. Filled out from reference TRBV19 and TRBJ1-2, the complete variable domain reads DGGITQSPKYLFRKEGQNVTLSCEQNLNHDAMYWYRQDPGQGLRLIYYSQIVNDFQKGDIAEGYSVSREKKESFPLTVTSAQKNPTAFYLCASGTPGGGYTFGSGTRLTVV.